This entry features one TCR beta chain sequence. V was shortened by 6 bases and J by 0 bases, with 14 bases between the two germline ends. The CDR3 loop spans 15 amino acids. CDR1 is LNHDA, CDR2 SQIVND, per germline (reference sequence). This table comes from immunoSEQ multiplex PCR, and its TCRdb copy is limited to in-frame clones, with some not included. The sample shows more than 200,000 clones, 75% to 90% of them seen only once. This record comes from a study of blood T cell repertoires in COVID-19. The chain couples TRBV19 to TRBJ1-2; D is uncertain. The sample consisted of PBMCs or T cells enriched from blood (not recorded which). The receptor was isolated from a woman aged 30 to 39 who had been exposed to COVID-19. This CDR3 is CASSLTGSPNYGYTF. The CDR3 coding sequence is TGTGCCAGTAGCTTGACCGGGTCTCCTAACTATGGCTACACCTTC.